Shown below are 3 T cell receptor beta chains from a single sample sequenced in a study of T cells after yellow fever vaccination. TCRdb ran MiXCR on the 5' RACE reads and lists one entry per CDR3 protein. The sample has roughly 48,000 distinct CDR3 sequences, 6.6% seen once. The sample was CD8+ T cells not binding an NS4B(214-222) dextramer, sorted from PBMCs, taken roughly 46 days after the first yellow fever vaccination. Receptor source: a man aged 18 to 30 who received the YFV17D yellow fever vaccine.

This clonotype was counted once. A read error is possible here, since a much larger clone lies one base away. The chain uses TRBV5-1 and TRBJ2-2; TRBD1 aligns across 7 bases. This CDR3 comprises 20 residues. V gave up 3 bases and J gave up 0 bases; unmatched junction bases: 17. CDR1 is SGHRS, CDR2 YFSETQ, per germline. The CDR3 spells CASSSREGGFHYSNTGELFF. For the CDR3, the DNA is TGCGCCAGCAGCTCCAGAGAAGGGGGCTTCCACTACTCGAACACCGGGGAGCTGTTTTTT.

This clonotype was detected ten times or more. The chain uses TRBV12-3 or TRBV12-4 and TRBJ2-2, with D possibly TRBD2 on 5 matching bases. CDR3 size: 12 residues. With 11 bases removed from V and 6 bases from J, the gap between germline ends came to 13 bases. The CDR3 bases are TGTGCCTCCGGGCGGGTCTCCGGGGAGCTGTTTTTT. It is translated as CASGRVSGELFF.

This clonotype has only a few counts. J is TRBJ1-2 and V is TRBV7-2; perhaps TRBD1 as D (6 bases). Looked up from germline, CDR1 is SGHTA and CDR2 is FQGNSA. The germline V and J ends were trimmed by 3 bases and 5 bases, with 10 bases remaining between them. The CDR3 is 13 amino acids. The DNA of the CDR3 is TGTGCCAGCAGCTTCCCAGGGGTTTATGGCTACACCTTC. Translating gives CASSFPGVYGYTF.